This entry lists 10 T cell receptor beta chains sequenced from one sample in a study of response to subunit inactivated influenza vaccine (dated by TCRdb to between 2018 and 2020). Library preparation was by RT-PCR. TCRdb shows the sequencer as Illumina HiSeq 2500. TCRdb ran its own pipeline on the public reads, namely fastp trimming at Q25 and MiXCR clone calling, and kept in-frame beta chains. A single entry per CDR3 protein holds the most common genes and DNA from its merged rows. The sample includes some 500,000 distinct CDR3 sequences, with approximately 15% observed a single time. The ten largest clones capture less than 4% of the sample. The specimen was CD4+ T cells sorted from PBMCs, collected about 24 months after vaccination. Receptors originate from a man aged 45 to 75 who received an inactivated influenza vaccine. Donor details come from another sample of the same person, matched by shared clones.

The chain joins TRBV28 to TRBJ2-7; 10 bases map to TRBD2. V trimming: 5 bases; J trimming: 6 bases; junction bases outside the gene matches: 13. CDR1 is MDHEN and CDR2 is SYDVKM in the germline V gene. CDR3 length equals 16 residues. The CDR3 sequence is CASSASASGSFGEQYF. The CDR3 bases are TGTGCCAGCAGTGCATCGGCTAGCGGGAGTTTTGGCGAGCAGTACTTC. The entire variable domain, with the rest obtained from reference TRBV28 and TRBJ2-7, is as follows: DVKVTQSSRYLVKRTGEKVFLECVQDMDHENMFWYRQDPGLGLRLIYFSYDVKMKEKGDIPEGYSVSREKKERFSLILESASTNQTSMYLCASSASASGSFGEQYFGPGTRLTVT.

As concerns this clonotype: One end of the junction is discordant with germline, which a read error may explain. The genes are TRBV4-2 and TRBJ2-1, with D unresolved. Germline CDR1 LGHNA, CDR2 YNFKEQ. The CDR3 has 15 amino acids. This CDR3 reads CAGSLRVESYNEQFF. In DNA, the CDR3 is TGTGCCGGCAGCCTCCGGGTGGAATCCTACAATGAGCAGTTCTTC.

V usage is TRBV3-1 and J usage is TRBJ1-2; unclear D gene. Trimming took 2 bases from V and 3 from J, leaving 7 bases between them. Germline-derived CDR1 and CDR2 are LGHDT and YNNKEL (reference sequence). The CDR3 covers 13 residues. CDR3 sequence reads: CASSQRVHYGYTF. The DNA for the CDR3 is TGTGCCAGCAGCCAACGCGTTCACTATGGCTACACCTTC.

The table lists this clonotype with a few counts. V and J are TRBV25-1 and TRBJ1-6; a possible D gene is TRBD1 (5 bases). Per the germline V gene, CDR1 is MGHDK and CDR2 is SYGVNS. Trimming took 4 bases from V and 9 from J, leaving 13 bases between them. This CDR3 has 14 amino acids. CDR3 sequence reads: CASSAGTQSSPLHF. The DNA of the CDR3 is TGTGCCAGCAGTGCGGGGACTCAAAGTTCACCCCTCCACTTT.

This clonotype was observed a handful of times. The chain employs TRBV29-1 and TRBJ1-1; D may be TRBD1 (5 bases). Germline V gene sequence: CDR1 SQVTM, CDR2 ANQGSEA. The CDR3 covers 13 residues. Between the trimmed V and J ends, which lost 4 bases and 3 bases, there was a span of 12 bases. The CDR3 nucleotides read TGCAGCGTTGCCCGGCAGGGACACACTGAAGCTTTCTTT. The encoded protein is CSVARQGHTEAFF.

Only a few counts were recorded for this clonotype. The chain links TRBV7-6 to TRBJ2-2; 7 positions agree with TRBD2. This CDR3 region has 14 residues. V was pared by 5 bases and J by 5 bases, with 5 bases of the junction left unmatched. The V gene's germline CDR1 is SGHVS and CDR2 FNYEAQ. The CDR3 DNA is TGTGCCAGCAGCCCGATTAGCGGGACCGGGGAGCTGTTTTTT. It codes for CASSPISGTGELFF.

V and J are TRBV9 and TRBJ2-5; 8 bases agree with TRBD2. V was pared by 2 bases and J by 2 bases, with 8 bases of the junction left unmatched. CDR3 length equals 16 residues. Germline loops: CDR1 SGDLS, CDR2 YYNGEE. The CDR3 reads CASSVTSGGVQETQYF. The CDR3 region has the DNA TGTGCCAGCAGCGTTACTAGCGGAGGAGTTCAAGAGACCCAGTACTTC.

The genes are TRBV7-2 and TRBJ2-7; TRBD1 might be the D (6 bases). The CDR3 loop spans 14 amino acids. Trimming removed 4 bases at V and 2 bases at J, with 12 bases between. Germline loops: CDR1 SGHTA, CDR2 FQGNSA. This CDR3 is CASSSARGPYEQYF. The CDR3 DNA is TGTGCCAGCAGCTCCGCCAGGGGACCCTACGAGCAGTACTTC.

V gene TRBV6-5 combines with J gene TRBJ1-2; no clear D. In germline, CDR1 is MNHEY, CDR2 SVGAGI. This CDR3 region has 14 residues. V was shortened by 0 bases and J by 3 bases, with 8 bases between the two germline ends. DNA for the CDR3: TGTGCCAGCAGTTACTCGATCCAGGACTATGGCTACACCTTC. Translated: CASSYSIQDYGYTF.

This clonotype was counted between two and nine times. The V call is TRBV11-2, the J call TRBJ2-3; TRBD2 agrees at 10 bases. Looked up from germline, CDR1 is SGHAT and CDR2 is FQNNGV. The V and J ends lost 4 bases and 3 bases, in that order; junction bases with no gene match: 10. The CDR3 totals 17 residues. CDR3 sequence (DNA): TGTGCCAGCAGCTCTACTAAGCGGGAGGGCCTGACAGATACGCAGTATTTT. Its translation: CASSSTKREGLTDTQYF.